These 8 T cell receptor beta chains were sequenced from one sample in a study of molecular identifiers for immune sequencing clone quantification. TCRdb called the PCR reads again in MiXCR, with one record for every CDR3 protein. The sample contains about 320,000 distinct CDR3 sequences, over 20% of which appear only once. The source material was naive CD8+ T cells from blood, with Jurkat cell RNA spiked in. Subset in this sample: FACS-sorted CD8+CD4-CCR7+CD45RA+ naive T cells. These receptors originate from a human donor in good health. Some libraries in this study had Jurkat cell RNA spiked in.

In this sample, this clonotype turned up many times. This sequence joins TRBV4-3 and TRBJ1-1, with D tentatively TRBD1 (6 bases). The CDR3 extends over 17 amino acids. V was clipped by 0 bases and J by 3 bases, with 17 bases between them. CDR1 is LGHNA and CDR2 is YSLEER in the germline V gene. CDR3 DNA sequence: TGCGCCAGCAGCCAAGACTGGAAACCACAGGGTGACACTGAAGCTTTCTTT. Protein product: CASSQDWKPQGDTEAFF.

This clonotype was found many times. This chain's CDR3 is CASSEGQGRYTEAFF. The DNA for the CDR3 is TGTGCCAGCAGCGAGGGACAGGGGCGATACACTGAAGCTTTCTTT. V gene TRBV7-9 combines with J gene TRBJ1-1; 10 bases fit TRBD1. This CDR3 is built from 15 residues. Germline lookup yields CDR1 SEHNR and CDR2 FQNEAQ (reference sequence). Unmatched junction bases numbered 6, after V lost 5 bases and J lost 3 bases.

In its sample, this clonotype was seen many times. The rearrangement links TRBV7-9 to TRBJ1-4, with D uncertain. Germline CDR1 reads SEHNR; CDR2 reads FQNEAQ (reference sequence). The CDR3 is made up of 12 amino acids. V was shortened by 8 bases and J by 3 bases, with 7 bases between the two germline ends. DNA of the CDR3: TGTGCCAGCTCAAAGTCTAATGAAAAACTGTTTTTT. This codes for CASSKSNEKLFF. Variable domain in full (rest from reference TRBV7-9 and TRBJ1-4): DTGVSQNPRHKITKRGQNVTFRCDPISEHNRLYWYRQTLGQGPEFLTYFQNEAQLEKSRLLSDRFSAERPKGSFSTLEIQRTEQGDSAMYLCASSKSNEKLFFGSGTQLSVL.

A word on this clonotype: At one of its ends the junction is not consistent with the germline gene, which may arise from a read error. V is TRBV5-5 and J is TRBJ2-3, with D perhaps being TRBD1 or TRBD2 (5 bases each). CDR1 is SGHKS and CDR2 is YYEKEE in the germline V gene (reference sequence). The CDR3 loop spans 14 amino acids. DNA for the CDR3: TGTGCCCGCAGCTTCTTGTGGGACCCCGATACGCAGTATTTT. Translating it yields CARSFLWDPDTQYF.

This clonotype occurred a few times. The chain links TRBV28 to TRBJ2-2, with D possibly matching TRBD1 (5 bases). The CDR3 contains 15 residues. Trimming pared 2 bases from V and 3 bases from J, leaving 10 bases between. Germline V gene data show CDR1 as MDHEN and CDR2 as SYDVKM. The CDR3 nucleotides read TGTGCCAGCAGTTTAAGACAGATCTACACCGGGGAGCTGTTTTTT. It yields the protein CASSLRQIYTGELFF.

The chain has TRBV7-9 and TRBJ1-2; D unresolved. The CDR3 consists of 13 residues. Germline-derived CDR1 and CDR2 are SEHNR and FQNEAQ (reference sequence). V was pared by 5 bases and J by 9 bases, with 16 bases between. The CDR3: CASSQNGPVSYTF. The DNA of the CDR3 is TGTGCCAGCAGCCAAAACGGCCCAGTTAGCTACACCTTC.

This clonotype was found a few times. This rearrangement joins TRBV4-3 to TRBJ1-4; tentatively, D is TRBD1 (6 bases). There are 17 residues in the CDR3. Between the trimmed V and J ends, which lost 0 bases and 4 bases, there was a span of 15 bases. Germline CDR1 LGHNA, CDR2 YSLEER. CDR3 in amino acids: CASSQEGFGQINEKLFF. DNA for the CDR3: TGCGCCAGCAGCCAAGAGGGTTTTGGACAGATTAATGAAAAACTGTTTTTT.

This sequence joins TRBV4-1 and TRBJ2-3, with D hard to call. The CDR3 runs to 15 residues. CDR1 is MGHRA and CDR2 is YSYEKL in the germline V gene. The V end lost 4 bases, the J end lost 5 bases, and 16 bases lay between the germline ends. Here the CDR3 DNA reads TGCGCCAGCAGCCCGACTCACGGGCTCGTAGATACGCAGTATTTT. Its translation: CASSPTHGLVDTQYF.